This TCR beta chain comes out of a study of blood T cell repertoires in COVID-19. CDR1 and CDR2 (germline): LGHDT, YNNKEL (reference sequence). Trimming cost V 2 bases and J 4 bases, with 14 bases left between them. CDR3 length: 15 residues. The protocol was immunoSEQ multiplex PCR, while the TCRdb copy is restricted to in-frame clones and leaves out a portion. The sample yields 45,000 to 55,000 clones, approximately 84% seen once. The receptor was derived from a human donor in a cohort sampled during active COVID-19. Sequences were obtained from peripheral blood. The chain uses TRBV3-1 (or the pseudogene TRBV3-2) and TRBJ1-2; D remains unclear. CDR3 in DNA: TGTGCCAGCAGCCAATATGAGATACTTAGCTATGGCTACACCTTC. Translating it yields CASSQYEILSYGYTF.